The subject of this entry is one TCR beta chain. Antigen specificity is unknown. The data were taken from a study of cytomegalovirus exposure and HLA in healthy donors. Trimming cost V 9 bases and J 7 bases; bases outside gene matches: 13. This CDR3 comprises 15 residues. CDR1 is SNHLY, CDR2 FYNNEI, per germline. PCR used 60 Vbeta primers and 13 Jbeta primers. Sequencing was performed with immunoSEQ multiplex PCR; in TCRdb, only in-frame clones are kept and a portion is missing. The table shows 150,000 to 200,000 clones, with around 87% occurring only once. Study-level points and caveats: Accurate prediction of HLA-A and HLA-B alleles (for most subjects) was reportedly achieved from TCR beta sequences.

Sequenced input: PBMCs. The chain uses TRBV2 and TRBJ1-2; 11 bases fit TRBD1. The receptor was isolated from a woman under 30 in good health and CMV-seronegative. The CDR3 region has the DNA TGTGCCAGGGTCCCGGGACAGGGGGTCCCCCGTGGCTACACCTTC. Residues: CARVPGQGVPRGYTF.